The rows below give T cell receptor beta chains drawn from one sample of a study of blood T cell repertoires in COVID-19. Produced via immunoSEQ multiplex PCR; TCRdb's table is partial and in-frame only. Of some 670,000 clones listed, about 87% were seen once; the top ten hold 0.2% to 0.3%. The source material was peripheral blood. These receptors all come from a woman younger than 30 with acute or convalescent COVID-19. Both conserved end residues are part of each CDR3. The D gene is left open where the match is weak. Size is stated for part of the rows, as once, few or many counts, or as a class when the clone is expanded.

J,length,size,D,V,DNA,CDR3
TRBJ1-3,16,-,-,TRBV30,TGTGCCTGGATCCGGGGGGCTCGCTCCTCTGGAAACACCATATATTTT,CAWIRGARSSGNTIYF
TRBJ2-3,15,-,TRBD1,TRBV24-1,TGTGCCACCAGTGACCGGGACAGATGGACAGATACGCAGTATTTT,CATSDRDRWTDTQYF
TRBJ1-1,14,once,TRBD1,TRBV6-5,TGTGCCAGCAGTTACTCGTACGGGGACAGCGAAGCTTTCTTT,CASSYSYGDSEAFF
TRBJ1-6,13,-,TRBD1,TRBV7-9,TGTGCCAGCAGCCCGACAGGGTCCTCACCCCTCCACTTT,CASSPTGSSPLHF
TRBJ2-7,15,-,TRBD1,TRBV4-1,TGCGCCAGCAGCCAAGAGGAAAGGGGGCAGTACGAGCAGTACTTC,CASSQEERGQYEQYF
TRBJ1-1,15,-,-,TRBV29-1,TGCAGCGCGACAGTATCCTCACCTGTGAACACTGAAGCTTTCTTT,CSATVSSPVNTEAFF
TRBJ1-3,11,-,-,TRBV7-9,TGTGCCAGCTACTCTGGAAACACCATATATTTT,CASYSGNTIYF
TRBJ2-1,15,-,TRBD2,TRBV9,TGTGCCAGCAGCCTTAGCGGGGGGGCGAAAAATGAGCAGTTCTTC,CASSLSGGAKNEQFF
TRBJ1-4,15,once,-,TRBV19,TGTGCCAGTACTAGACACCCGAGGAGGGACGAAAAACTGTTTTTT,CASTRHPRRDEKLFF
TRBJ1-4,17,few,-,TRBV18,TGTGCCAGCTCAGTTTTTGGTCTAGCCGCAACTAATGAAAAACTGTTTTTT,CASSVFGLAATNEKLFF
TRBJ2-2,15,-,-,TRBV6-2/TRBV6-3,TGTGCCAGCAGTCGGGGTGGATACGACACCGGGGAGCTGTTTTTT,CASSRGGYDTGELFF
TRBJ1-1,16,-,-,TRBV21-1,TGTGCCAGCAGCAAACCACCGGACAGGGTCAACACTGAAGCTTTCTTT,CASSKPPDRVNTEAFF
TRBJ2-2,16,once,TRBD1,TRBV6-2/TRBV6-3,TGTGCCAGCAGTTACCCCGGACAGGGAAACACCGGGGAGCTGTTTTTT,CASSYPGQGNTGELFF
TRBJ2-3,14,-,-,TRBV7-2,TGTGCCAGCAGCCCCGCGGTGTACACAGATACGCAGTATTTT,CASSPAVYTDTQYF
TRBJ1-3,14,-,-,TRBV5-5,TGTGCCAGCAGCTTTGCGGACAGTGGAAACACCATATATTTT,CASSFADSGNTIYF
TRBJ1-2,15,-,TRBD1,TRBV27,TGTGCCAGCAGTTCTACAGGGGGCTTTTACTATGGCTACACCTTC,CASSSTGGFYYGYTF
TRBJ1-5,14,-,TRBD1,TRBV24-1,TGTGCCACCAGTGGCGGACAGGGGAATCAGCCCCAGCATTTT,CATSGGQGNQPQHF
TRBJ2-7,15,-,-,TRBV5-6,TGTGCCAGCAGCTTGCCCAGGGGGGCCTCCTACGAGCAGTACTTC,CASSLPRGASYEQYF
TRBJ1-2,15,few,-,TRBV6-1,TGTGCCAGCAGTGAAGGCGGGGTTACCGGCTATGGCTACACCTTC,CASSEGGVTGYGYTF
TRBJ2-3,17,-,TRBD2,TRBV7-2,TGTGCCAGCAGCTTGTTGCGGGGGGTCACGAGCACAGATACGCAGTATTTT,CASSLLRGVTSTDTQYF
TRBJ1-6,16,-,TRBD1,TRBV7-8,TGTGCCAGCAGCTCCGACGGCACAGGGGGTAATTCACCCCTCCACTTT,CASSSDGTGGNSPLHF
TRBJ2-1,15,once,-,TRBV15,TGTGCCACCAGCAGCGGACAGGCCCCGGGGGTTGAGCAGTTCTTC,CATSSGQAPGVEQFF
TRBJ1-1,13,-,-,TRBV28,TGTGCCAGCCAGGGAGGGGCGGACACTGAAGCTTTCTTT,CASQGGADTEAFF
TRBJ1-1,15,-,-,TRBV6-5,TGTGCCAGCAGTTACCCCGGAGACAGAATCACTGAAGCTTTCTTT,CASSYPGDRITEAFF
TRBJ2-1,14,-,TRBD2,TRBV20-1,TGCAGTGCTAGTGGGACTACCACCTACAATGAGCAGTTCTTC,CSASGTTTYNEQFF
TRBJ1-2,14,-,TRBD1,TRBV4-3,TGCGCCAGCAGCCCGACGACAGGGAGGTATGGCTACACCTTC,CASSPTTGRYGYTF
TRBJ2-5,13,many,TRBD1,TRBV10-3,TGTGCCATCAGACGGGACAGGGACAAGACCCAGTACTTC,CAIRRDRDKTQYF
TRBJ2-1,16,once,-,TRBV6-5,TGTGCCAGCAGTTACGAGGCATCGAGCTCCTACAATGAGCAGTTCTTC,CASSYEASSSYNEQFF
TRBJ1-5,13,-,-,TRBV7-9,TGTGCCAGCAGCCCGAGGGCGAATCAGCCCCAGCATTTT,CASSPRANQPQHF
TRBJ2-7,15,-,TRBD1,TRBV6-1,TGTGCCAGCAGTGAAATAACAGGGGGCATAGACGAGCAGTACTTC,CASSEITGGIDEQYF
TRBJ1-2,14,once,TRBD1,TRBV6-4,TGTGCCAGCAGTGAGGAGGCAGGGGGATATGGCTACACCTTC,CASSEEAGGYGYTF
TRBJ2-7,15,-,-,TRBV4-2,TGTGCCAGCAGCCAAGAGGTTAGCGCAACCTACGAGCAGTACTTC,CASSQEVSATYEQYF
TRBJ2-7,15,-,-,TRBV21-1,TGTGCCAGCAGCCGAGGACGGGGGGGCCTGCACGAGCAGTACTTC,CASSRGRGGLHEQYF
TRBJ1-1,15,-,-,TRBV5-6,TGTGCCAGCAGCCCGCCGGGACACCGGAACACTGAAGCTTTCTTT,CASSPPGHRNTEAFF
TRBJ1-4,16,-,-,TRBV7-9,TGTGCCAGCAGCTTAGCGTACGGTGCAACTAATGAAAAACTGTTTTTT,CASSLAYGATNEKLFF
TRBJ2-3,15,once,TRBD2,TRBV9,TGTGCCAGCAGCGGGGCTAGCGGGGGGCGAAATACGCAGTATTTT,CASSGASGGRNTQYF
TRBJ1-2,17,once,TRBD1,TRBV7-4,TGTGCCAGCAGCCTCCACAGGGGGCGAATACTTAACTATGGCTACACCTTC,CASSLHRGRILNYGYTF
TRBJ1-1,15,few,-,TRBV10-3,TGTGCCATCAGTGAGTCGGGGGGTATGAACACTGAAGCTTTCTTT,CAISESGGMNTEAFF
TRBJ1-2,16,-,TRBD1,TRBV30,TGTGCCTGGAGTGTAACCCGGACAGGGCTGGGCTATGGCTACACCTTC,CAWSVTRTGLGYGYTF
TRBJ2-1,13,-,-,TRBV7-2,TGTGCCAGCATTGGGGCGGGGTACAATGAGCAGTTCTTC,CASIGAGYNEQFF
TRBJ2-7,14,-,-,TRBV29-1,TGCAGCACCACGCCGGCAGGGAGGACCTACGAGCAGTACTTC,CSTTPAGRTYEQYF
TRBJ1-1,15,-,-,TRBV14,TGTGCCAGCAGCCTCTGGGACATTAGGAACACTGAAGCTTTCTTT,CASSLWDIRNTEAFF
TRBJ1-1,13,once,-,TRBV4-1,TGCGCCAGCAGCGAACAAAGTAACACTGAAGCTTTCTTT,CASSEQSNTEAFF
TRBJ2-3,15,-,TRBD2,TRBV18,TGTGCCAGCTCACCTAGCGGGGGGGCCAATTATCCGCAGTATTTT,CASSPSGGANYPQYF
TRBJ2-5,14,-,TRBD2,TRBV19,TGTGCCAGTAGTCCCGGGGGGGCCTCGAAGACCCAGTACTTC,CASSPGGASKTQYF
TRBJ2-7,15,-,-,TRBV2,TGTGCCAGCAGCCCTTGGGAGGCGAGCTCCTACGAGCAGTACTTC,CASSPWEASSYEQYF
TRBJ2-7,15,-,TRBD1,TRBV7-3,TGTGCCAGCAGCCCCAGACAGGGGAAGGTCTACGAGCAGTACTTC,CASSPRQGKVYEQYF
TRBJ2-3,18,-,TRBD2,TRBV5-4,TGTGCCAGCAGCTTGTTTGGTAGCGGGGGGGAAAGCACAGATACGCAGTATTTT,CASSLFGSGGESTDTQYF
TRBJ2-7,15,-,TRBD1,TRBV19,TGTGCCAGTAGACACACCGGGACAGGGACCTACGAGCAGTACTTC,CASRHTGTGTYEQYF